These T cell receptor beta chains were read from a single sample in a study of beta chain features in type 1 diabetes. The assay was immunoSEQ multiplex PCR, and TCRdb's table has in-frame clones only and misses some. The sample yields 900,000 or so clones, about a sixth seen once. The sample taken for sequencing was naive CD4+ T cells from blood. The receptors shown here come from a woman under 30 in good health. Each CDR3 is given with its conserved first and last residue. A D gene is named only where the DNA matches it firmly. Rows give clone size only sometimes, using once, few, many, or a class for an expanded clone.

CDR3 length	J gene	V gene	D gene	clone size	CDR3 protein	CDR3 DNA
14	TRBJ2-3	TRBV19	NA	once	CASSGNIAANTQYF	TGTGCCAGTAGTGGGAATATAGCGGCAAATACGCAGTATTTT
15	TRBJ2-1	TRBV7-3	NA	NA	CASSLRRDSYNEQFF	TGTGCCAGCAGCTTAAGGAGAGACAGCTACAATGAGCAGTTCTTC
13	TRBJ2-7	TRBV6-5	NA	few	CASRPTGHYEQYF	TGTGCCAGCAGGCCGACAGGACACTACGAGCAGTACTTC
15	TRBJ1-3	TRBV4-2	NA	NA	CASSQGTASGNTIYF	TGTGCCAGCAGCCAAGGAACGGCTTCTGGAAACACCATATATTTT
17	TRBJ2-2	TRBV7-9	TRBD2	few	CASSSRGLAANTGELFF	TGTGCCAGCAGCTCCCGCGGGCTAGCGGCGAACACCGGGGAGCTGTTTTTT
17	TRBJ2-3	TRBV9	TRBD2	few	CASSVGRTSASTDTQYF	TGTGCCAGCAGCGTAGGTCGGACTAGCGCCAGCACAGATACGCAGTATTTT
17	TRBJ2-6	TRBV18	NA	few	CASSQGTRGAGANVLTF	TGTGCCAGCTCACAGGGGACCCGAGGGGCTGGGGCCAACGTCCTGACTTTC
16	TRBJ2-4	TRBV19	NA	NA	CASSICRSIAKNIQYF	TGTGCCAGTAGTATCTGCAGATCTATAGCCAAAAACATTCAGTACTTC
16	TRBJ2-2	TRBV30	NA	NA	CAWTSPPTRWTGELFF	TGTGCCTGGACCTCCCCCCCTACTAGGTGGACCGGGGAGCTGTTTTTT
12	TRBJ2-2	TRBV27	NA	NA	CASGRYTGELFF	TGTGCCAGCGGGAGGTATACCGGGGAGCTGTTTTTT
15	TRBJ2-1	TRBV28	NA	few	CASSLSEEGRNEQFF	TGTGCCAGCAGTTTATCGGAGGAGGGGCGGAATGAGCAGTTCTTC
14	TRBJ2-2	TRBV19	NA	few	CASSIQGSAGELFF	TGTGCCAGTAGTATACAGGGATCGGCCGGGGAGCTGTTTTTT
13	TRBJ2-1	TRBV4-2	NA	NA	CASSQTLGTLLFF	TGTGCCAGCAGCCAAACCCTCGGGACTTTACTGTTCTTC
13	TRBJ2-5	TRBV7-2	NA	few	CASSSNAYETQYF	TGTGCCAGCAGCTCAAACGCCTACGAGACCCAGTACTTC
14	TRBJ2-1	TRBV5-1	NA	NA	CASSLRGSYNEQFF	TGCGCCAGCAGCTTGCGGGGTTCCTACAATGAGCAGTTCTTC
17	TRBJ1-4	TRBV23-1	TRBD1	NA	CASSQGTGCSTNEKLFF	TGCGCCAGCAGTCAAGGGACAGGGTGTTCAACTAATGAAAAACTGTTTTTT
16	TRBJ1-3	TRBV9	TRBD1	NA	CASSAHGTGSGNTIYF	TGTGCCAGCAGCGCCCACGGGACAGGGTCTGGAAACACCATATATTTT
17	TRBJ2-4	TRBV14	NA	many	CASSQDVRASAKNIQYF	TGTGCCAGCAGCCAAGACGTGAGGGCTTCAGCCAAAAACATTCAGTACTTC
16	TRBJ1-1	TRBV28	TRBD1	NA	CASSLLGQGARTEAFF	TGTGCCAGCAGTTTATTGGGACAGGGGGCGCGGACTGAAGCTTTCTTT
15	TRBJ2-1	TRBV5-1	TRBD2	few	CASSLGLAAGDEQFF	TGCGCCAGCAGCTTGGGACTAGCGGCGGGGGATGAGCAGTTCTTC
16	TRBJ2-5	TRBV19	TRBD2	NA	CASMAGVQNHRKTQYF	TGTGCCAGTATGGCGGGGGTCCAAAACCACCGCAAGACCCAGTACTTC
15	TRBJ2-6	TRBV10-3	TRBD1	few	CAISGQGAGANVLTF	TGTGCCATCAGCGGACAGGGAGCTGGGGCCAACGTCCTGACTTTC
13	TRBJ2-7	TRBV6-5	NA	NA	CASSYSGHYEQYF	TGTGCCAGCAGTTACTCGGGTCACTACGAGCAGTACTTC
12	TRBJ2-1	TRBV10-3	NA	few	CAISPRGDEQFF	TGTGCCATCAGTCCGAGGGGGGATGAGCAGTTCTTC
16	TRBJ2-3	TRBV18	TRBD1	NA	CASSPPLGQAFGTQYF	TGTGCCAGCTCACCACCTCTAGGACAGGCATTTGGTACGCAGTATTTT
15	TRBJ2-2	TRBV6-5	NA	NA	CASSYSWGAAGELFF	TGTGCCAGCAGTTACTCGTGGGGGGCCGCCGGGGAGCTGTTTTTT
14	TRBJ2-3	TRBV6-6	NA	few	CASSLSGPTDTQYF	TGTGCCAGCAGCCTTAGCGGACCCACAGATACGCAGTATTTT
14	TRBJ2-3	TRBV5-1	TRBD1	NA	CASNAIRGTDTQYF	TGCGCCAGCAACGCCATCAGGGGGACAGATACGCAGTATTTT
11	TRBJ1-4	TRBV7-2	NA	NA	CASSFGEKLFF	TGTGCCAGCAGCTTCGGTGAAAAACTGTTTTTT
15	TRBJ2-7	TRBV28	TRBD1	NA	CASSTGTGVPYEQYF	TGTGCCAGCAGTACAGGGACAGGGGTTCCCTACGAGCAGTACTTC
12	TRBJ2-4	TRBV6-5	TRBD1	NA	CGQGVAKNIQYF	TGTGGCCAGGGGGTTGCCAAAAACATTCAGTACTTC
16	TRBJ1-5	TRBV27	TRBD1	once	CASSGDGQGSNQPQHF	TGTGCCAGCAGTGGAGACGGACAGGGTAGCAATCAGCCCCAGCATTTT
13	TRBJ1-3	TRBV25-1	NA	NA	CASNSDSGNTIYF	TGTGCCAGCAACAGCGACTCTGGAAACACCATATATTTT
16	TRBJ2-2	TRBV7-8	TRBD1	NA	CASSMGQSGLAGELFF	TGTGCCAGCAGCATGGGACAGTCGGGGTTGGCCGGGGAGCTGTTTTTT
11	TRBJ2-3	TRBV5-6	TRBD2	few	CASSLGLAFYF	TGTGCCAGCAGCCTAGGACTAGCGTTTTATTTT
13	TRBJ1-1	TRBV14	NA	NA	CASSRTRNTEAFF	TGTGCCAGCAGTCGTACCCGGAACACTGAAGCTTTCTTT
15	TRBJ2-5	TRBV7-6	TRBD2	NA	CASSLVASGKETQYF	TGTGCCAGCAGCTTAGTGGCTAGCGGGAAAGAGACCCAGTACTTC
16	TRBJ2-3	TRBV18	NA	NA	CASSPPWSSQARTQYF	TGTGCCAGCTCACCACCGTGGAGCAGCCAGGCACGTACGCAGTATTTT
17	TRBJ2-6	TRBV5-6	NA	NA	CASSLLVNPSGANVLTF	TGTGCCAGCAGCTTGCTTGTGAATCCCTCTGGGGCCAACGTCCTGACTTTC
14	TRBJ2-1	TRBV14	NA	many	CASSQIEDIYEQFF	TGTGCCAGCAGCCAAATCGAGGATATATATGAGCAGTTCTTC
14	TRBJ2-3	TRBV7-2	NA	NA	CASSLRQATDTQYF	TGTGCCAGCAGCCTCCGGCAGGCCACAGATACGCAGTATTTT
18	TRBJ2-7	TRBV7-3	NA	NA	CASSFPRGISGAPYEQYF	TGTGCCAGCAGCTTTCCTAGGGGGATAAGCGGAGCTCCCTACGAGCAGTACTTC